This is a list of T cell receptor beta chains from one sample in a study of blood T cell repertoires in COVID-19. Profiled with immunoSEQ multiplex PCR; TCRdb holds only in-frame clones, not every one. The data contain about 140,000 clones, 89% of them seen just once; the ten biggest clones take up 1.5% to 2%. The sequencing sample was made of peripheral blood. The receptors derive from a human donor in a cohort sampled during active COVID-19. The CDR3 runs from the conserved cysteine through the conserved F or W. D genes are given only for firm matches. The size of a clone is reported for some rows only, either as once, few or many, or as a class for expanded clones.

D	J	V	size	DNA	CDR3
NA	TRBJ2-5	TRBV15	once	TGTGCCACCAGAGTCCCAGGGGAGGAGACCCAGTACTTC	CATRVPGEETQYF
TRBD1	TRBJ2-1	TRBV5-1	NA	TGCGCCAGCAGCTTGGAACAGGGGCCCCCCTACAATGAGCAGTTCTTC	CASSLEQGPPYNEQFF
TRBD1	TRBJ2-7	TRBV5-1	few	TGCGCCAGCAGCCGGGGACAGGGTCGCGACGAGCAGTACTTC	CASSRGQGRDEQYF
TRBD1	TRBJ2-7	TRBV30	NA	TGTGCCTTTGACAGGGGGGCCTCCTACGAGCAGTACTTC	CAFDRGASYEQYF
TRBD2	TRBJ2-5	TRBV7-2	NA	TGTGCCAGCAGCCTAGCGGGGGGGCGAGAGACCCAGTACTTC	CASSLAGGRETQYF
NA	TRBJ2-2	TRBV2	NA	TGTGCCAGCAAACCCCTCCGGACCGGGGAGCTGTTTTTT	CASKPLRTGELFF
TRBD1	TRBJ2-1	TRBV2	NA	TGTGCCAGCAGGGGGGACAGGGGCAATGAGCAGTTCTTC	CASRGDRGNEQFF
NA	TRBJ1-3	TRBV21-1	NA	TGTGCCAGCAGCAAAGGTGCAGGGGATACTTACTCTGGAAACACCATATATTTT	CASSKGAGDTYSGNTIYF
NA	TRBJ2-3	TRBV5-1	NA	TGCGCCAGCAGCTTGGCCGGGTTTGATACGCAGTATTTT	CASSLAGFDTQYF
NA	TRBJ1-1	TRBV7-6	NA	TGTGCCAGCAGCTCCGGACTGGGTCAAGTTAAGCGGGACACTGAAGCTTTCTTT	CASSSGLGQVKRDTEAFF
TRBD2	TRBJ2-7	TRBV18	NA	TGTGCCAGCTCACCAAGCAGCGGGGGTACCTACGAGCAGTACTTC	CASSPSSGGTYEQYF
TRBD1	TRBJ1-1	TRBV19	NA	TGTGCCAGTAGTCGGACAGGGGGCGGTGAAGCTTTCTTT	CASSRTGGGEAFF
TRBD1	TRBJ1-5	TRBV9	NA	TGTGCCAGCAGCTCCCCTCTGACAGGGGGCACGGGGCCCCAGCATTTT	CASSSPLTGGTGPQHF
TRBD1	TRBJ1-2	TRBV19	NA	TGTGCCAGTAGTATTCAGGGGGACTATGGCTACACCTTC	CASSIQGDYGYTF
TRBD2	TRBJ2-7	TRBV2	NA	TGTGCCAGCACAAGCGCGCCTAGCGGGGGGGCCTACGAGCAGTACTTC	CASTSAPSGGAYEQYF
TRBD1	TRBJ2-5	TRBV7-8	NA	TGTGCCAGCAGCCCCCGGGACAGACAAGAGACCCAGTACTTC	CASSPRDRQETQYF
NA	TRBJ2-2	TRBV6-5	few	TGTGCCAGCAGTTACCGCAGGTTTACCGGGGAGCTGTTTTTT	CASSYRRFTGELFF
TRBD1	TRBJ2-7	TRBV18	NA	TGTGCCAGCTCGCCCGGGACAGGCGACGAGCAGTACTTC	CASSPGTGDEQYF
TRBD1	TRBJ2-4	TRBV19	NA	TGTGCCAGTCGTCCGACAGGGGCGTGGAACATTCAGTACTTC	CASRPTGAWNIQYF
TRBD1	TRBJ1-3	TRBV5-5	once	TGTGCCAGCAGCTTCGGCATTCGAGGGACAGGCGGCGGAAACACCATATATTTT	CASSFGIRGTGGGNTIYF
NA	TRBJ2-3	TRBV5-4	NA	TGTGCCGGTTATAGTCAGGGGTTCACAGATACGCAGTATTTT	CAGYSQGFTDTQYF
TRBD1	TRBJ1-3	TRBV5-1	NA	TGCGCCAGCAGCTCATCGGGACAGACCTCTGGAAACACCATATATTTT	CASSSSGQTSGNTIYF
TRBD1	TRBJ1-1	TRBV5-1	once	TGCGCCAGCTCCTACAGGGGTAACACTGAAGCTTTCTTT	CASSYRGNTEAFF
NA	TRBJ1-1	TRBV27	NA	TGTGCCAGCAGTTTATCACATAACCAACTACAAGCTTTCTTT	CASSLSHNQLQAFF